This T cell receptor (beta chain) was documented in a study of cytomegalovirus exposure and HLA in healthy donors. The study, taken as a whole, reports: In a later analysis, at a false discovery rate of 0.05, roughly 16,000 TCR beta sequences matched HLA alleles. A later analysis linked a missense DCLRE1C variant to TCR beta V- and J-gene trimming.

PCR used 60 Vbeta primers and 13 Jbeta primers. The protocol was immunoSEQ multiplex PCR, while the TCRdb copy is restricted to in-frame clones and leaves out a portion. The table has roughly 120,000 clones, approximately 8.8% seen once. V lost 4 bases and J lost 6; bases outside the gene matches: 6. The CDR3 has 14 residues. Germline values: CDR1 LGHNA, CDR2 YSLEER. A few counts support this clone. What it binds is unknown. Specimen: PBMCs. The V and J genes are TRBV4-3 and TRBJ1-3, with 7 bases fitting TRBD1. The source is a man aged 35-49 years in good health and CMV-seronegative. The CDR3 region has the DNA TGCGCCAGCAGCCGGCAGGGGGAAGAAAACACCATATATTTT. It translates to CASSRQGEENTIYF.